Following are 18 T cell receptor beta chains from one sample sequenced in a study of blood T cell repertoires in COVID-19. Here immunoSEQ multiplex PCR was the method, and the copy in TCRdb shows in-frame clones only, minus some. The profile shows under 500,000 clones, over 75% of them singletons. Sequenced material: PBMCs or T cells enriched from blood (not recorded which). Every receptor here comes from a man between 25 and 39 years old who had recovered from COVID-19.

The CDR3 reads CATSRAIGLAGVEQFF. DNA of the CDR3: TGTGCCACCAGCAGAGCAATTGGACTAGCGGGAGTTGAGCAGTTCTTC. This chain links TRBV15 with TRBJ2-1, with 13 bases that match TRBD2. This CDR3 contains 16 residues. Losses at the gene ends were 1 base for V and 9 bases for J; bases not matched to a gene: 6. CDR1 and CDR2 (germline): LNHNV, YYDKDF (reference sequence).

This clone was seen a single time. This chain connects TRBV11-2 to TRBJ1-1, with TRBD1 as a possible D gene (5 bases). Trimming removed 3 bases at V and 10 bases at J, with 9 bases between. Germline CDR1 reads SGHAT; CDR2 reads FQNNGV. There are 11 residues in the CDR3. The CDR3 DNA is TGTGCCAGCAGCTTGGGGCGGGGAGCTTTCTTT. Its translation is CASSLGRGAFF.

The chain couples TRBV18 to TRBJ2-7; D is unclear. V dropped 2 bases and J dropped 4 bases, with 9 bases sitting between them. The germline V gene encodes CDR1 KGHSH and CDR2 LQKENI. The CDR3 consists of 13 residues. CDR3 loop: CASSPNILYEQYF. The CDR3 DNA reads TGTGCCAGCTCACCAAACATTTTGTACGAGCAGTACTTC.

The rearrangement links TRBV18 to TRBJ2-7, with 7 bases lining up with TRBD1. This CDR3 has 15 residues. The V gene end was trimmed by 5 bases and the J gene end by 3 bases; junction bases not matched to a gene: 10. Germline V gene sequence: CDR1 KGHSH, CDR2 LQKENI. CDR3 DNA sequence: TGTGCCAGCTCATCCTCCGGGACAGATCTCTACGAGCAGTACTTC. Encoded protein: CASSSSGTDLYEQYF.

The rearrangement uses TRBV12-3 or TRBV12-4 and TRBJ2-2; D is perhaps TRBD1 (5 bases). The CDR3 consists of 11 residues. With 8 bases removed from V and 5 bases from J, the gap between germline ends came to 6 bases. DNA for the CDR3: TGTGCCAGCCCAGGGACCGGGGAGCTGTTTTTT. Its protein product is CASPGTGELFF.

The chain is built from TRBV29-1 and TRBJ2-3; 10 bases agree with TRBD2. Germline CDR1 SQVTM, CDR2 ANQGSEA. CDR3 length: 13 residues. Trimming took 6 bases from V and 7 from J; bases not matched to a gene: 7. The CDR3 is CSVGTSEPNTQYF. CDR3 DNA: TGCAGCGTCGGGACTAGCGAGCCGAATACGCAGTATTTT.

This CDR3 is CASNRGFVEQFF. CDR3 bases: TGTGCCAGCAATCGGGGGTTCGTTGAGCAGTTCTTC. The chain carries TRBV28 and TRBJ2-1; D is perhaps TRBD2 (6 bases). V dropped 7 bases and J dropped 9 bases, with 13 bases sitting between them. The CDR3 is made up of 12 amino acids. Germline loops: CDR1 MDHEN, CDR2 SYDVKM.

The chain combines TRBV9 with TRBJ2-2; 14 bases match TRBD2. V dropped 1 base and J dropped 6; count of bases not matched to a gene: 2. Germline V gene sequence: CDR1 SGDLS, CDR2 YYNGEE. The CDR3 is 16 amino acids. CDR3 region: CASSVTGLAGAGELFF. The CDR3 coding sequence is TGTGCCAGCAGCGTAACGGGACTAGCGGGGGCCGGGGAGCTGTTTTTT.

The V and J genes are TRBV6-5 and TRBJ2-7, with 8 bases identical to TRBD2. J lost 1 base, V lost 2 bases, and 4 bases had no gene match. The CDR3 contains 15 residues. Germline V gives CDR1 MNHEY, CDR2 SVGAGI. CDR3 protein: CASSYSGRGSYEQYF. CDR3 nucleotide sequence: TGTGCCAGCAGTTACAGCGGGAGAGGGTCCTACGAGCAGTACTTC.

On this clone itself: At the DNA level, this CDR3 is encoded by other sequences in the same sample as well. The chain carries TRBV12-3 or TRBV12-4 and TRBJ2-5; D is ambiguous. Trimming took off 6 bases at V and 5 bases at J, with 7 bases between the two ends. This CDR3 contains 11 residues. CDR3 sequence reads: CASSPGETQYF. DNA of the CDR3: TGTGCCAGCAGCCCCGGGGAGACCCAGTACTTC.

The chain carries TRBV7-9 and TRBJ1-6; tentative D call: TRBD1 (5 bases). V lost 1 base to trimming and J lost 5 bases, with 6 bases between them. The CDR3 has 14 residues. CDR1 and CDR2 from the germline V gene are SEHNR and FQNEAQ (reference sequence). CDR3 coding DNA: TGTGCCAGCAGCTTAGAAGGGGATAATTCACCCCTCCACTTT. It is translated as CASSLEGDNSPLHF.

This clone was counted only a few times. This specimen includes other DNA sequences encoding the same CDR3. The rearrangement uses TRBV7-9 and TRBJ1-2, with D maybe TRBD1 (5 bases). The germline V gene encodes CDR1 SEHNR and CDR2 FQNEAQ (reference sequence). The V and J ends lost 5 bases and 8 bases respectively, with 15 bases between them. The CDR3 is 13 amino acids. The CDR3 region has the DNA TGTGCCAGCAGCAAAACAGGCGGCGGAGGCTACACCTTC. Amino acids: CASSKTGGGGYTF.

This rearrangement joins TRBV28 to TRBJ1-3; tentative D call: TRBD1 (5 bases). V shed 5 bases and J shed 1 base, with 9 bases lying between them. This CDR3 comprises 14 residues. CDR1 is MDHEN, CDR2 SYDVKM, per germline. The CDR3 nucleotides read TGTGCCAGCAGTCGGGGGGGTTCTGGAAACACCATATATTTT. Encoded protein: CASSRGGSGNTIYF.

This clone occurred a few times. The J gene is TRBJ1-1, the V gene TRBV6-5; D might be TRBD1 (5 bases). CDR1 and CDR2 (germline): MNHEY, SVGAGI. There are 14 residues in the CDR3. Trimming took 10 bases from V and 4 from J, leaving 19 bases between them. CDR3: CAIRQRGAVTEAFF. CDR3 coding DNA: TGTGCCATTCGGCAAAGGGGCGCCGTCACTGAAGCTTTCTTT.

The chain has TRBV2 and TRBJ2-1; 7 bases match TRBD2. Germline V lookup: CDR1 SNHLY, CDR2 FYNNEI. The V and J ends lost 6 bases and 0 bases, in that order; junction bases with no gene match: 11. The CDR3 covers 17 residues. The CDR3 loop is CASSAALRGSSYNEQFF. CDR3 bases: TGTGCCAGCAGCGCAGCACTTCGCGGGAGCTCCTACAATGAGCAGTTCTTC.

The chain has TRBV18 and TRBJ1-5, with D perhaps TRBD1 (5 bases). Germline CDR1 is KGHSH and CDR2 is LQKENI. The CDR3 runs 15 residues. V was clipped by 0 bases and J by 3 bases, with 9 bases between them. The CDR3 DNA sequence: TGTGCCAGCTCACCACCGGGGGGTTACAATCAGCCCCAGCATTTT. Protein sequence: CASSPPGGYNQPQHF. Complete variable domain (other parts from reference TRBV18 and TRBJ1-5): NAGVMQNPRHLVRRRGQEARLRCSPMKGHSHVYWYRQLPEEGLKFMVYLQKENIIDESGMPKERFSAEFPKEGPSILRIQQVVRGDSAAYFCASSPPGGYNQPQHFGDGTRLSIL.

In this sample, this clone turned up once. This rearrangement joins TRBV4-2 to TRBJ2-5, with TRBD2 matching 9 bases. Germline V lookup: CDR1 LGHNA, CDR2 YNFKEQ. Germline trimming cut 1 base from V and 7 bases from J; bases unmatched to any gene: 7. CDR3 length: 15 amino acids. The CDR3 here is CASSQGLAEGGTQYF. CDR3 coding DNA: TGTGCCAGCAGCCAAGGACTAGCGGAGGGGGGGACCCAGTACTTC.

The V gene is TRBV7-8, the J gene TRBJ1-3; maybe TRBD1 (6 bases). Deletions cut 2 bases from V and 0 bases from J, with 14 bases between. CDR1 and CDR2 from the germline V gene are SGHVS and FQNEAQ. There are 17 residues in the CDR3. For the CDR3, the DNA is TGTGCCAGCAGCTTAAGACAGGCCCCAAACTCTGGAAACACCATATATTTT. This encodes CASSLRQAPNSGNTIYF.